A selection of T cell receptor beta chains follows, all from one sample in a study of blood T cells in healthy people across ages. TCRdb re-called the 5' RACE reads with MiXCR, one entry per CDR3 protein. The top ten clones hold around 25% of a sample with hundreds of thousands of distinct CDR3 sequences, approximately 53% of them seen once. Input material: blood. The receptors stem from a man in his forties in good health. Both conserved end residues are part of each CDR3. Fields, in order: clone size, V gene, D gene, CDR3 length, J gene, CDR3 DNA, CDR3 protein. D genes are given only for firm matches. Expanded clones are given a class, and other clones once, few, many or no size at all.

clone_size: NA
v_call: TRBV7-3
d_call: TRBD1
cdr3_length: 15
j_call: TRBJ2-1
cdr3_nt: TGTGCCAGCAGCCGTGAGACAGGGGGTATCGGTGAGCGGTTCTTC
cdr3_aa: CASSRETGGIGERFF

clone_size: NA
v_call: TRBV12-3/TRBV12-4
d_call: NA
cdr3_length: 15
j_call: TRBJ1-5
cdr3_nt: TGTGCCAGCAGGAGAAAGGACACAAGGGGACAGCCCCAGCATTTT
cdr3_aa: CASRRKDTRGQPQHF

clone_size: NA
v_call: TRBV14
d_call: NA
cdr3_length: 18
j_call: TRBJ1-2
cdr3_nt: TGTGCCAGCAGCCAAGACCCCGGAGAGATAAGTTACCCCGATGGCTACACCTTC
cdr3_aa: CASSQDPGEISYPDGYTF

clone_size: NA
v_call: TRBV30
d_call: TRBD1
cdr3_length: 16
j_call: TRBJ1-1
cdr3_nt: TGTGCCTGGAGTGCCGGGACCGTCAGGGGGGACACTGAAGCTTTCTTT
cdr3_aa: CAWSAGTVRGDTEAFF

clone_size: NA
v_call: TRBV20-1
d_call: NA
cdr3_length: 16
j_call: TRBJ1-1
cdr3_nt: TGCAGTGCTAGAGATTGGGATGGGAGGGGCAACACTGAAGCTTTCTTT
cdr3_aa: CSARDWDGRGNTEAFF

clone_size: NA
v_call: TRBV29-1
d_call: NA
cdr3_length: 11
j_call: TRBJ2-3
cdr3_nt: TGCAGCGTAGAGGAGACGAGTACGCAGTATTTT
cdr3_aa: CSVEETSTQYF

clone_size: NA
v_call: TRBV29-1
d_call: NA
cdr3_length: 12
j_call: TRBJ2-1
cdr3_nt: TGCAGCGCAACCTTAGCGGCCGATGGGCAGTTCTTC
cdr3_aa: CSATLAADGQFF

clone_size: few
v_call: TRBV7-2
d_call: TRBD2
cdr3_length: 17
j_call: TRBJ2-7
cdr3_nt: TGTGCCAGCAGCTCGCTAGCGGGAGGGCCGTTATCCTACGAGCAGTACTTC
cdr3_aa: CASSSLAGGPLSYEQYF

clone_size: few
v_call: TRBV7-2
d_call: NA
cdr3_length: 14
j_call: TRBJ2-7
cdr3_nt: TGTGCCAGCAGCCCCCCCCCTGGGGGCTACGAGCAGTACTTC
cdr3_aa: CASSPPPGGYEQYF

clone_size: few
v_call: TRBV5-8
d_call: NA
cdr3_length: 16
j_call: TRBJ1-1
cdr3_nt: TGTGCCAGCAGCTTGGATCCCAGGGAGATGAACACTGAAGCTTTCTTT
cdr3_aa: CASSLDPREMNTEAFF

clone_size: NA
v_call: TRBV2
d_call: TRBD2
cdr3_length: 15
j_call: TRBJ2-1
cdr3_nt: TGTGCCAGCAACCCCTACCACAGCGGGAGGGATGAGCAGTTCTTC
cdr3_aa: CASNPYHSGRDEQFF

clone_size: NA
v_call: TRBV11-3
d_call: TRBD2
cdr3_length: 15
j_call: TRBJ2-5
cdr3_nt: TGTGCCAGCGGGACTAGCGGGAGGTACCAAGAGACCCAGTACTTC
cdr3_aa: CASGTSGRYQETQYF

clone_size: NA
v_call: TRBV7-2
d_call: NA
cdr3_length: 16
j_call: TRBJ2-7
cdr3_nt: TGTGCCAGCAGCTTAGCGGGGGCGGGAGTACCCTACGAGCAGTACTTC
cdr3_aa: CASSLAGAGVPYEQYF

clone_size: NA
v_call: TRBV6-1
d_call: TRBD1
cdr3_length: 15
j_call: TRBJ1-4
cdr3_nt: TGTGCCAGCAGGAGACAGGGGCCTGCTAATGAAAAACTGTTTTTT
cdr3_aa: CASRRQGPANEKLFF

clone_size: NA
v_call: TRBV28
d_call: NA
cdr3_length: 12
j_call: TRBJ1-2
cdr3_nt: TGTGCCAGCAGTTACATTTACTATGGCTACACCTTC
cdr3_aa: CASSYIYYGYTF

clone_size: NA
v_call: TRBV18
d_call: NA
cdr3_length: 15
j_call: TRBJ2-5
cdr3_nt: TGTGCCAGCTCACCTCAAACTAACAGCCAAGAGACCCAGTACTTC
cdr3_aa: CASSPQTNSQETQYF

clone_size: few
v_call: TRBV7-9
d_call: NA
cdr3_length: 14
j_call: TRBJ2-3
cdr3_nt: TGTGCCAGCAGCGATGGGAGTAAGCCAGATACGCAGTATTTT
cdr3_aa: CASSDGSKPDTQYF

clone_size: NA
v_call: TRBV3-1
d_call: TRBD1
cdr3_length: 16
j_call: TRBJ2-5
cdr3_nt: TGTGCCAGCAGCCCCCTCCGACAGTTACAGGGGGAGACCCAGTACTTC
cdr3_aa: CASSPLRQLQGETQYF

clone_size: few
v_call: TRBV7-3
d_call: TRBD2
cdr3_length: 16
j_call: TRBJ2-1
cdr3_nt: TGTGCCAGCAGCTTAGCGTCGGGACTAGCGACGGATGAGCAGTTCTTC
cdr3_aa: CASSLASGLATDEQFF

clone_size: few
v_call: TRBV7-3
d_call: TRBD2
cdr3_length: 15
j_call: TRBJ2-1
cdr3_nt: TGTGCCAGCAGCTTAAGCCTAGCGGGAGTCAATGAGCAGTTCTTC
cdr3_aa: CASSLSLAGVNEQFF

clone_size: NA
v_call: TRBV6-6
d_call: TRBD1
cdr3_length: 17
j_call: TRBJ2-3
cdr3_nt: TGTGCCAGCACCGCGACCGGACAGGGGAAGTTGACAGATACGCAGTATTTT
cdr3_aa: CASTATGQGKLTDTQYF

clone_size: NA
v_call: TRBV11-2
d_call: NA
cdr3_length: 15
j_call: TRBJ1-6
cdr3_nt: TGTGCCAGCAGCCATGCAGGACAAAATAATTCACCCCCCCACTTT
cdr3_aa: CASSHAGQNNSPPHF

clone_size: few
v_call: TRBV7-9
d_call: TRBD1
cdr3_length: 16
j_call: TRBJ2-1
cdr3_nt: TGTGCCAGCAGCAGGACAGGGGTGAAAGCCTACAATGAGCAGTTCTTC
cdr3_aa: CASSRTGVKAYNEQFF

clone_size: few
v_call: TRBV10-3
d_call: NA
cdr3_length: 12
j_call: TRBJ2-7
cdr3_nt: TGTGCCATCAGTGAAGAGGGATACGAGCAGTACTTC
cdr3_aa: CAISEEGYEQYF

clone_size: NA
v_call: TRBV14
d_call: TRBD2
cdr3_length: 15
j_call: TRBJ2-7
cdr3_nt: TGTGCCAGCAGCCAAGAGGGGACTACAGACTACGAGCAGTACTTC
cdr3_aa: CASSQEGTTDYEQYF

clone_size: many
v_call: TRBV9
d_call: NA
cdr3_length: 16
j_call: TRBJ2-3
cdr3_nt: TGTGCCAGCAGCGACCACGCTGGGGGATACACAGATACGCAGTATTTT
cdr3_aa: CASSDHAGGYTDTQYF

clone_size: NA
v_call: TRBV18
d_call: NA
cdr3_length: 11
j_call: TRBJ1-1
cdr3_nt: TGTGCCAGCAGTGATGCAACTGAAGCTTTCTTT
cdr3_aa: CASSDATEAFF

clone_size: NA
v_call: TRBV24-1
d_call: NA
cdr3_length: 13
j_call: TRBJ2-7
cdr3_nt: TGTGCCACCACAGACACAGGGTACTACGAGCAGTACTTC
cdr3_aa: CATTDTGYYEQYF

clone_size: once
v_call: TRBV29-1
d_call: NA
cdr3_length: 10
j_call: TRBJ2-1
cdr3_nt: TGCAGCGTCGCCTACAATGAGCAGTTCTTC
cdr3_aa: CSVAYNEQFF

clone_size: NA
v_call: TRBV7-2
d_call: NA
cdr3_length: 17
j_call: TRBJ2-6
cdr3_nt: TGTGCCAGCAACGGACAGACGGGGAACTCTGGGGCCAACGTCCTGACTTTC
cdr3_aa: CASNGQTGNSGANVLTF

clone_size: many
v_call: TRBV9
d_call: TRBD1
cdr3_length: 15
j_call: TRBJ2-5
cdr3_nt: TGTGCCAGCAGCGTAGCAGGGGGTTCCCAAGAGACCCAGTACTTC
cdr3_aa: CASSVAGGSQETQYF

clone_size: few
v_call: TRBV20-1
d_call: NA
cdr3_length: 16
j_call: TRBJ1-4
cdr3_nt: TGCAGTGCCGTCGACCCCTCTGGCGTTACTAATGAAAAACTGTTTTTT
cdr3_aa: CSAVDPSGVTNEKLFF

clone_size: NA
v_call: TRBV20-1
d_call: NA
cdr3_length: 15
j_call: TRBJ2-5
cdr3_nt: TGCAGTGCTAGAGATAGCGCGAAAACGCAAGAGACCCAGTACTTC
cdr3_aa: CSARDSAKTQETQYF

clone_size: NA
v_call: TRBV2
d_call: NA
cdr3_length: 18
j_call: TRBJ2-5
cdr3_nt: TGTGCCAGTAGTGCTGCGGGAAGTCCGAGACGTCGCGGGGAGACCCAGTACTTC
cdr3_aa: CASSAAGSPRRRGETQYF

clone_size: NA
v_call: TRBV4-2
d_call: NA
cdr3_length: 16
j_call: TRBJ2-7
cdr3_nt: TGTGCCAGCAGCCAAGATCGGGACTCAGAATCCAACGAGCAGTACTTC
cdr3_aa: CASSQDRDSESNEQYF

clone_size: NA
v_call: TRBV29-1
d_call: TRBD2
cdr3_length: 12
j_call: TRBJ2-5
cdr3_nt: TGCAGCGTTGTAGCGGGGGGCAATGAGCAGTACTTC
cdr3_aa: CSVVAGGNEQYF

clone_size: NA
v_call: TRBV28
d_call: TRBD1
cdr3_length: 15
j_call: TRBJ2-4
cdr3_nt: TGTGCCAGCAGTTCGACAGGGGCGAGGGGAAACATTCAGTACTTC
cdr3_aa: CASSSTGARGNIQYF

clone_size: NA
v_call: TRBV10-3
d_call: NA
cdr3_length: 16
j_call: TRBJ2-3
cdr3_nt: TGTGCCATCAGTGAGTCAAGGAACGACGGGACAGATACGCAGTATTTT
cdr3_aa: CAISESRNDGTDTQYF

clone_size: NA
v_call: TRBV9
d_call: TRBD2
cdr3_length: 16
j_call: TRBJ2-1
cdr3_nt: TGTGCCAGCAGCGTAGCTACTAGCGGGACTTACAATGAGCAGTTCTTC
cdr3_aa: CASSVATSGTYNEQFF

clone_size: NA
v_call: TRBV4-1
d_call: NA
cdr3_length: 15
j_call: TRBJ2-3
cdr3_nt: TGCGCCAGCAGCCAAGATCTCCAGAGCACAGATACGCAGTATTTT
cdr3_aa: CASSQDLQSTDTQYF

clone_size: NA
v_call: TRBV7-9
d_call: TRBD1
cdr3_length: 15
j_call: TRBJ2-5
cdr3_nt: TGTGCCAGTCTCCATTGGGACAGGGCTCAAGAGACCCAGTACTTC
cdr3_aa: CASLHWDRAQETQYF